This paragraph covers one TCR beta chain sequence. Its antigen specificity is not known. Base qualities are not provided; no much larger clone lies one nucleotide away. This sample is drawn from a study of CD8 T cells in Susac syndrome (dated by TCRdb to 2018 to 2020). Regarding the complete study: Whether CD8+ T cell activation and differentiation in Susac syndrome was antigen driven was tested using repertoire sequencing.

Peripheral blood CD8+ and CD4+ T cells from healthy donors, Susac syndrome patients and multiple sclerosis patients were profiled using high-throughput TCR beta sequencing. Multiple sclerosis controls were treatment-naive patients with stable or active relapsing-remitting disease fulfilling revised McDonald criteria. Bulk CD8+ and CD4+ T cells were purified by magnetic negative isolation, whereas CD8+ TEMRA cells were enriched by FACS. Blood was collected in EDTA tubes and processed within 24 hours, with PBMCs isolated through density gradient centrifugation. PBMCs intended for TCR sequencing were cryopreserved in liquid nitrogen and were subsequently thawed in a 37 degrees C water bath. The sorted or isolated CD4+, CD8+ and CD8+ TEMRA cells had a purity of 90% or higher. RNA was extracted using the RNeasy kit, and about 0.5 to 1 microgram was reverse transcribed with random hexamers. TCR beta CDR3 regions were amplified with the immunoSEQ multiplex PCR assay covering 54 Vbeta and 13 Jbeta segments. PCR amplification bias was corrected using a synthetic template baseline for primer optimization and computational correction. Under the source paper's analysis protocol: Reads were annotated to V, D and J genes per IMGT and analyzed with immunoSEQ Analyzer, keeping only productive sequences. Clonality was computed as one minus Shannon entropy normalized by log2 of the number of productive unique sequences. For each patient and control, public and private clones were evaluated among the 100 most prevalent clones. Clones were defined as Susac-specific when absent from the healthy and MS cohorts, from about 1,100 published viral clones and from other ImmuneACCESS disease sequences. The public reads were reanalyzed by TCRdb: fastp trimming at Q25, MiXCR alignment, in-frame beta chains only. Each entry merges the rows of one CDR3 protein and shows their most common DNA and genes. The V and J calls follow TCRdb's processing rather than the paper's. For this sample there are 160,000 or so distinct CDR3 sequences; roughly 95% appear just once. The ten largest clonotypes hold roughly 0.099% of the sample.

The study at large found these results: The study acknowledged that relatively few individuals were included in the TCR sequencing and HLA analysis.

Taken from the germline V gene (reference sequence), the CDR1 and CDR2 loops are GTSNPN and SVGIG. Compared with germline, V lacks 3 bases and J lacks 5 bases; bases without a gene match: 9. The CDR3 sequence holds 14 residues, the cysteine and phenylalanine included. The kept DNA is CDR3 alone, 42 bases in frame from the first base. The V and J segments used are TRBV30 and TRBJ1-1; 7 central nucleotides agree with TRBD1. The receptor was isolated from a human donor with multiple sclerosis. The sequenced material came from CD4+ T cells from PBMCs. The CDR3 region reads CAWRSQGVWTEAFF. The sequenced DNA: TGTGCCTGGAGAAGTCAGGGGGTTTGGACTGAAGCTTTCTTT.